This T cell receptor beta chain was captured in a study of blood T cell repertoires in COVID-19. About the research overall: Nucleic acid was either cDNA or gDNA, and it came from T cells, B-cell-depleted T cells, or PBMCs.

V trimming: 6 bases; J trimming: 9 bases; junction bases outside the gene matches: 5. This CDR3 has 13 residues. Original processing notes: Reference gene primer amplification gave nucleated cell count estimates. TCRdb's copy holds only in-frame clones and misses some; the assay was immunoSEQ multiplex PCR. V and J calls and clone size come straight from that table; D and trimming were deduced from the DNA. Here the sample spans over 150,000 clones, about 88% being singletons. Sequenced material: peripheral blood. The chain uses TRBV12-3 or TRBV12-4 and TRBJ1-6; 7 bases are a match to TRBD1. The origin of this receptor is a middle-aged man with active or convalescent COVID-19. CDR3 sequence: CASSSDRASPLHF. The CDR3 DNA reads as TGTGCCAGCAGCTCTGACAGGGCTTCACCCCTCCACTTT.